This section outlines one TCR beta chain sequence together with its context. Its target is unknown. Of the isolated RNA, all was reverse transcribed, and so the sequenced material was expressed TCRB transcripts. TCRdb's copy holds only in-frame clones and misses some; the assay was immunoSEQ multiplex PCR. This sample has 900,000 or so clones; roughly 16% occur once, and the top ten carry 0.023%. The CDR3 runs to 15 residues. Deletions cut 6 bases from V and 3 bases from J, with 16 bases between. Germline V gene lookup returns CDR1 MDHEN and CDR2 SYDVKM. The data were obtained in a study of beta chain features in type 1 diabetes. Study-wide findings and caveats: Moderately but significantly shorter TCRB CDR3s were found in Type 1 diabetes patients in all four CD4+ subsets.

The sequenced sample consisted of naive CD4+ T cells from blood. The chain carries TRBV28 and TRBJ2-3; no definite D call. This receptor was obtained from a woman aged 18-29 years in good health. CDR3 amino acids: CASSSARSSTDTQYF. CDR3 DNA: TGTGCCAGCAGCTCGGCGAGGTCCTCTACAGATACGCAGTATTTT.